These 23 T cell receptor beta chains were sequenced from one sample in a study of T cell responses to AZD1222 COVID-19 vaccine. The repertoire was sequenced with immunoSEQ multiplex PCR; TCRdb's copy has only in-frame clones and lacks some. The repertoire holds tens of thousands of clones, with 80% as singletons. The sequenced sample was peripheral blood, obtained 28 days after the second AZD1222 dose. These receptors were obtained from an adult who received the AZD1222 COVID-19 vaccine.

V is TRBV5-1 and J is TRBJ2-1; TRBD2 agrees at 14 bases. The J segment lost 10 bases and the V segment lost 4 bases, leaving 4 bases of the junction unmatched. Germline V gene sequence: CDR1 SGHRS, CDR2 YFSETQ. The CDR3 loop spans 14 amino acids. CDR3 coding DNA: TGCGCCAGCAGCGGACTAGCGGGGGGAGGGGAGCAGTTCTTC. The encoded protein is CASSGLAGGGEQFF.

V and J are TRBV19 and TRBJ2-3; perhaps D is TRBD1 or TRBD2 (5 bases each). Trimming shortened V by 6 bases and J by 4 bases, and 14 bases separated the two germline ends. The CDR3 loop spans 14 amino acids. Germline values: CDR1 LNHDA, CDR2 SQIVND (reference sequence). CDR3 protein: CASRIRDAADTQYF. Here the CDR3 DNA reads TGTGCCAGTAGGATCCGGGACGCAGCAGATACGCAGTATTTT.

This chain connects TRBV28 to TRBJ2-2; 7 bases are a match to TRBD1. The J segment lost 1 base and the V segment lost 7 bases, leaving 3 bases of the junction unmatched. The length of the CDR3 is 14 residues. CDR1 MDHEN and CDR2 SYDVKM come from the germline V gene. CDR3 nucleotide sequence: TGTGCCAGCAACAGGGGAAAGAACACCGGGGAGCTGTTTTTT. Its protein product is CASNRGKNTGELFF. Full variable domain (missing parts from reference TRBV28 and TRBJ2-2): DVKVTQSSRYLVKRTGEKVFLECVQDMDHENMFWYRQDPGLGLRLIYFSYDVKMKEKGDIPEGYSVSREKKERFSLILESASTNQTSMYLCASNRGKNTGELFFGEGSRLTVL.

This clone has just a few counts. This CDR3 reads CASSRTVGGAEAFF. In nucleotides, the CDR3 is TGTGCCAGCAGCCGAACTGTCGGGGGCGCTGAAGCTTTCTTT. V usage is TRBV11-2 and J usage is TRBJ1-1, with D possibly matching TRBD1 (6 bases). CDR3 length: 14 residues. Germline CDR1 is SGHAT and CDR2 is FQNNGV. Trimming removed 5 bases at V and 6 bases at J, with 16 bases between.

The gene calls are TRBV7-9 and TRBJ1-4; D ambiguous. Germline assignment: CDR1 SEHNR and CDR2 FQNEAQ (reference sequence). Trimming cost V 5 bases and J 5 bases, with 15 bases left between them. The CDR3 has 15 amino acids. CDR3 in amino acids: CASSPGQVLNEKLFF. The CDR3 DNA reads TGTGCCAGCAGCCCCGGCCAAGTACTAAATGAAAAACTGTTTTTT.

The J gene is TRBJ1-5, the V gene TRBV6-5, with D perhaps TRBD1 (5 bases). V was clipped by 8 bases and J by 4 bases, with 9 bases between them. Germline V gene data show CDR1 as MNHEY and CDR2 as SVGAGI. CDR3 length equals 12 residues. The CDR3 nucleotides are TGTGCCAGCGTAAGGGGAAATCAGCCCCAGCATTTT. This translates into CASVRGNQPQHF.

This clone occurred once. The J gene is TRBJ1-4, the V gene TRBV7-2; 9 bases align to TRBD1. Germline-derived CDR1 and CDR2 are SGHTA and FQGNSA. The V and J ends lost 1 base and 8 bases, in that order; junction bases with no gene match: 8. The CDR3 runs 16 residues. The chain's CDR3 is CASSLGYGTGLEKLFF. The CDR3 DNA follows: TGTGCCAGCAGCTTAGGATACGGGACAGGGCTAGAAAAACTGTTTTTT.

The chain uses TRBV2 and TRBJ2-2, with 8 bases identical to TRBD1. Germline V CDR1 and CDR2: SNHLY, FYNNEI. The CDR3 is 15 amino acids. Trimming removed 3 bases from V and 0 bases from J; junction bases left unmatched: 0. Here the CDR3 DNA reads TGTGCCAGCAGTGAGGACAGGGCGAACACCGGGGAGCTGTTTTTT. It translates to CASSEDRANTGELFF.

The chain employs TRBV18 and TRBJ1-6; D may be TRBD1 (5 bases). The CDR3 contains 14 residues. Germline V gives CDR1 KGHSH, CDR2 LQKENI. V lost 0 bases, J lost 10 bases, and 10 bases lay in between. Here the CDR3 DNA reads TGTGCCAGCTCACCACCCGACGGGGCCTCACCCCTCCACTTT. It translates to CASSPPDGASPLHF.

The chain has TRBV30 and TRBJ2-1, with D unclear. The germline V gene encodes CDR1 GTSNPN and CDR2 SVGIG (reference sequence). This CDR3 contains 11 residues. Trimming shortened V by 6 bases and J by 6 bases, and 9 bases separated the two germline ends. The chain's CDR3 is CACGKLNEQFF. The CDR3 region has the DNA TGTGCCTGCGGTAAACTCAATGAGCAGTTCTTC.

The chain combines TRBV6-6 with TRBJ1-5, with D hard to call. Germline assignment: CDR1 MNHNY and CDR2 SVGAGI (reference sequence). V was pared by 2 bases and J by 0 bases, with 2 bases between. The CDR3 loop spans 13 amino acids. CDR3 protein: CASSYGSNQPQHF. CDR3 nucleotide sequence: TGTGCCAGCAGTTACGGTAGCAATCAGCCCCAGCATTTT.

The rearrangement joins TRBV28 to TRBJ2-7, with D unresolved. Per the germline V gene, CDR1 is MDHEN and CDR2 is SYDVKM. Trimming removed 2 bases from V and 3 bases from J, with 5 bases in between. There are 12 residues in the CDR3. The CDR3: CASSLGFYEQYF. Written as DNA, the CDR3 is TGTGCCAGCAGTTTAGGGTTCTACGAGCAGTACTTC.

This sequence joins TRBV27 and TRBJ2-7; D might be TRBD1 (6 bases). Trimming removed 6 bases at V and 2 bases at J, with 11 bases between. The V gene's germline CDR1 is MNHEY and CDR2 SMNVEV (reference sequence). The CDR3 runs to 13 residues. Here the CDR3 reads CASSRNRAYEQYF. For the CDR3, the DNA is TGTGCCAGCAGCAGAAACAGGGCCTACGAGCAGTACTTC.

The J gene is TRBJ2-7, the V gene TRBV5-6; TRBD1 might be the D (5 bases). The CDR3 consists of 16 residues. Trimming cost V 4 bases and J 2 bases, with 19 bases left between them. In germline, CDR1 is SGHDT, CDR2 YYEEEE. In DNA form, the CDR3 reads TGTGCCAGCAGCAGGACGTGGGGCACGATTACCTACGAGCAGTACTTC. This sequence encodes CASSRTWGTITYEQYF.

The chain is built from TRBV6-5 and TRBJ1-1, with TRBD1 matching over 7 bases. Per the germline V gene, CDR1 is MNHEY and CDR2 is SVGAGI. The CDR3 consists of 12 residues. V gave up 5 bases and J gave up 10 bases; unmatched junction bases: 7. Here the CDR3 reads CASSHRQGGAFF. The CDR3 bases are TGTGCCAGCAGTCACAGACAGGGTGGAGCTTTCTTT.

The rearrangement uses TRBV30 and TRBJ1-1, with D hard to call. Germline lookup yields CDR1 GTSNPN and CDR2 SVGIG (reference sequence). Trimming stripped 0 bases from V and 5 bases from J, with 4 bases between. The CDR3 runs to 11 residues. CDR3 amino acids: CAWSVYTEAFF. CDR3 coding DNA: TGTGCCTGGAGTGTTTATACTGAAGCTTTCTTT.

The chain is built from TRBV6-6 and TRBJ2-2; tentatively, D is TRBD2 (6 bases). The germline CDR1 and CDR2 sequences are MNHNY and SVGAGI (reference sequence). This CDR3 is built from 15 residues. V lost 6 bases to trimming and J lost 1 base, with 12 bases between them. The CDR3 bases are TGTGCCAGCAGACAGACTAGTATGAACACCGGGGAGCTGTTTTTT. Translation: CASRQTSMNTGELFF.

In its sample, this clone was seen once. J is TRBJ1-1 and V is TRBV6-5; no clear D. The V end was cut by 2 bases, the J end by 1 base, with 8 bases between. Germline V CDR1 and CDR2: MNHEY, SVGAGI. The CDR3 extends over 14 amino acids. CDR3 DNA: TGTGCCAGCAGTTACGCCCCTCCGAACACTGAAGCTTTCTTT. This sequence encodes CASSYAPPNTEAFF.

The CDR3 loop is CASSLRGSGNQPQHF. CDR3 nucleotide sequence: TGTGCCAGCAGTTTACGAGGGTCGGGCAATCAGCCCCAGCATTTT. The chain combines TRBV27 with TRBJ1-5; no clear D gene. The CDR3 sequence is 15 residues long. Germline V lookup: CDR1 MNHEY, CDR2 SMNVEV (reference sequence). Trimming removed 2 bases at V and 2 bases at J, with 10 bases between.

In its sample, this clone was seen once. The rearrangement uses TRBV5-6 and TRBJ2-7; 9 nucleotides agree with TRBD1. The CDR3 is 14 amino acids. Germline trimming cut 4 bases from V and 9 bases from J; bases unmatched to any gene: 11. CDR1 is SGHDT and CDR2 is YYEEEE in the germline V gene. CDR3 sequence reads: CASSRWDREVGQYF. For the CDR3, the DNA is TGTGCCAGCAGCCGTTGGGACAGGGAGGTTGGGCAGTACTTC.

The count of this clone is one. The chain employs TRBV18 and TRBJ1-2; possibly TRBD1 for D (5 bases). CDR1 KGHSH and CDR2 LQKENI come from the germline V gene. V dropped 8 bases and J dropped 2 bases, with 15 bases sitting between them. The CDR3 consists of 14 residues. The CDR3 DNA reads as TGTGCCAGCGGTGCCGGGACTGAAAACTATGGCTACACCTTC. Residues: CASGAGTENYGYTF.

The CDR3 is CASSKGSGAPYEQYF. CDR3 nucleotide sequence: TGTGCCAGTAGTAAAGGTAGCGGAGCCCCCTACGAGCAGTACTTC. The V and J genes are TRBV19 and TRBJ2-7, with D tentatively TRBD2 (6 bases). Between the trimmed V and J ends, which lost 4 bases and 2 bases, there was a span of 15 bases. The CDR3 is made up of 15 amino acids. From germline, CDR1 is LNHDA and CDR2 SQIVND (reference sequence).

The genes are TRBV5-1 and TRBJ2-5; maybe TRBD2 (7 bases). From germline, CDR1 is SGHRS and CDR2 YFSETQ. Trimming removed 3 bases at V and 4 bases at J, with 19 bases between. This CDR3 has 16 residues. The CDR3 region is CASSSTEGGPTETQYF. CDR3 DNA sequence: TGCGCCAGCAGCTCGACCGAGGGGGGGCCAACAGAGACCCAGTACTTC.